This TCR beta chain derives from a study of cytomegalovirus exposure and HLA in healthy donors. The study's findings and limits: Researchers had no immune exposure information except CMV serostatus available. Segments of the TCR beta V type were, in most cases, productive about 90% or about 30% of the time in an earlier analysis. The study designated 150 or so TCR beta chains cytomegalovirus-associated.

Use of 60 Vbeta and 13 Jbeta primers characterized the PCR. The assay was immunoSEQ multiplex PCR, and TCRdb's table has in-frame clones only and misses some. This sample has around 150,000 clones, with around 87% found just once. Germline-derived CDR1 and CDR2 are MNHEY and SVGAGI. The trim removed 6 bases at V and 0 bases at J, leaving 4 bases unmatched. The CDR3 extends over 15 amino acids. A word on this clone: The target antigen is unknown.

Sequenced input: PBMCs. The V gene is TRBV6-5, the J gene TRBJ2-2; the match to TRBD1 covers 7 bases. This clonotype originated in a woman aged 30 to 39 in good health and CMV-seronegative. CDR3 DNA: TGTGCCAGCAGACAGACAGGGACGAACACCGGGGAGCTGTTTTTT. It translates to CASRQTGTNTGELFF.